Sequencing of this TCR beta chain was carried out in a study of cytomegalovirus exposure and HLA in healthy donors (dated by TCRdb to the late 2010s). About the investigation overall: In an earlier analysis of about 560 of the donors, 276 Gb of sequence data and 90 million to 130 million unique TCR beta sequences from about 190 million T cells were reported. The study combined high-throughput TCR immunosequencing, statistical association of individual TCRs with disease status, and machine learning to predict cytomegalovirus infection status. Alongside the repertoire data, information on donor age, sex, ethnicity and CMV serostatus was compiled. The study aimed to test whether signatures of past pathogen exposure could be identified by cataloging public T cell receptors. HLA typing included class I and class II loci at four-digit resolution. Every repertoire in the discovery cohort had been generated on one and the same sequencing platform. About five DR-DQ haplotypes were treated as single units for association and clustering because of strong linkage in the cohort. The number of donors typed differed by locus, with 629-630 for A, B, C, DRB1 and DQB1, around 500 for DQA1, over 600 for DPA1, and around 430 for DPB1. A later analysis re-examined previously published TCR beta repertoires from about 700 donors and added high-resolution HLA genotyping to investigate patterns of TCR occurrence. To decide whether each TCR beta V gene segment behaved as functional or pseudogenic, an earlier analysis of nearly 600 of the donors relied on high-throughput TCR beta sequencing. Rather than drawing on any new phenotypic data, the later analysis identified candidate immune exposures from TCR beta sequences and the way those sequences occurred across donors. In a later genetic analysis, genome-wide SNP genotypes for about 55% of the roughly 700 donors were used, and that subset was treated as a discovery cohort. On average, roughly 250,000 unique TCR beta nucleotide sequences were sequenced per donor among 350 to 400 genotyped donors of the cohort, with around 19% of those sequences being non-productive. The study profiled the T cell repertoires of some 610 subjects by immunosequencing and related them to cytomegalovirus serostatus. A separate validation cohort of 90 to 150 different subjects was used in addition to the 666-subject first cohort. An early release that covered 640 HLA-typed donors contained about 300 gigabases of sequencing data and 85 million to 100 million unique TCR sequences. Of the roughly 400 genotyped donors, approximately 80% fell in the genetic ancestry cluster associated with self-reported Caucasian donors. Overall results and qualifications from the work: In both the original and validation cohorts, the classifier was reported to diagnose cytomegalovirus status with high specificity and sensitivity. According to a later genetic analysis, donors in an Asian-associated ancestry cluster had fewer N-insertions in productive TCRs than the approximately 650-donor mean. Because some donors lacked HLA typing at each locus, the association tests relied only on the typed subset. At a false discovery rate of 0.05, a later analysis linked around 15,000 TCR beta sequences to specific HLA alleles. While some public TCRs were present in many individuals, most TCR sequences turned up only very rarely across donors. The cohort was sequenced for TCR beta chains only, and without alpha or paired-chain data the features that could be detected were limited. The earlier analysis of 587 of the donors excluded over 15 rarely observed V segments, including chromosome 9 orphons, because counts were too low. The presence/absence analyses assumed that sequencing depth was roughly uniform across donors, and that assumption may not be true. When HLA alleles, especially DR and DQ, strongly co-occurred, attributing TCR associations to individual alleles was difficult. In vitro tests confirmed that a few of the cytomegalovirus-associated TCR beta chains recognize cytomegalovirus antigens. An association between a missense DCLRE1C variant and V-gene and J-gene trimming of TCR beta chains was found in a later genetic analysis and replicated in an independent cohort. The study gave a list of roughly 150 TCR beta chains associated with cytomegalovirus. In a later analysis, HLA-associated TCR beta chains showed more clonal expansion and lower generation probabilities than non-associated chains that were equally common. In a later analysis, most CMV-associated TCR beta chains were found to appear HLA-restricted, with HLA associations seemingly driven largely by CMV exposure. An earlier analysis of 450 to 750 of the donors showed that most TCR beta V segments appeared in productive rearrangements either about 87% or about 30% of the time, which broadly matched IMGT annotations. A cluster of highly shared sequence variants was judged likely to be a technical artifact of the sequencing pipeline. According to a later analysis, TCR association rates differed among HLA loci, with DRB1 alleles showing the most associated TCRs and HLA-C alleles showing the fewest. CMV serostatus was the only immune exposure information available for the cohort. In a later analysis, several top co-occurrence clusters were reported to appear linked to parvovirus B19, influenza, CMV and Epstein-Barr virus. A further reported finding was that TCR beta sequences accurately predicted the HLA-A and HLA-B alleles for most subjects in the first cohort. The authors suggested that the approach could potentially be extended to other disease states and immunological phenotypes. Linkage disequilibrium might explain the correlated functional status among segregating V segments, but an unknown experimental factor could not be excluded. Because the 87-base-pair reads could not distinguish some IMGT-functional V segments, including TRBV6-2 and TRBV6-3, those segments were excluded.

In this sample, this clone turned up once. The specificity of this receptor is unknown. It has no much larger one-base neighbor in the sample; base qualities were not kept. V and J are trimmed by 4 bases and 5 bases, and the gene matches miss 12 bases of the junction. Per the germline V gene, SGHRS is the CDR1 and YFSETQ is the CDR2. The CDR3 has 16 amino acids, counting the end cysteine and phenylalanine. Solely the CDR3 DNA is kept, with 48 bases framed from the first base. The library was prepared using the immunoSEQ multiplex PCR assay. For the multiplex PCR, a mixture combining 60 forward primers for TCR Vbeta segments and 13 reverse primers for TCR Jbeta segments was used. The CDR3 region of rearranged TCR beta genes was amplified from genomic DNA with a multiplex PCR assay. Amplified TCR beta libraries were sequenced as 87-base-pair reads on the Illumina HiSeq System. The authors processed their data as follows. A later analysis tallied roughly 78 million unique TCR beta chains across the approximately 670 repertoires, and 10 million to 11 million of those chains were shared by two or more donors. Raw reads were error-corrected and collapsed into unique sequences by a nearest-neighbor algorithm in which closely related sequences were merged to remove PCR and sequencing errors. V, D and J gene segments were assigned by aligning CDR3 sequences to IMGT reference sequences. For a sequence to be retained, at least a six-nucleotide match to both a V gene segment and a J gene segment was required. A rearrangement was called productive if the CDR3 had no stop codons and remained in frame with V and J, and every other rearrangement was called non-productive. CDR3 was defined according to IMGT convention as the region running from the second conserved V-encoded cysteine to the conserved J-encoded phenylalanine. The earlier analysis of about 500 of the donors excluded sequences that lacked an unambiguous match to a single V gene segment. An earlier analysis of 587 of the donors classified V segments as functional when productive rearrangements were above 56.7% and as segregating when the standard deviation between donors was above 5%. To diagnose cytomegalovirus status from the catalog of TCR beta chain sequences, a statistical classification framework was built. In a later analysis, V and J genes were assigned by comparing TCR nucleotide sequences against IMGT/GENE-DB human TR gene sequences. A later analysis assigned CDR3 sequences and most-parsimonious VDJ recombination scenarios with the TCRdist pipeline. In a later analysis, each TCR beta chain was defined by its CDR3 amino acid sequence together with its V-gene family, and reads without a unique V-gene family were excluded. A later analysis removed 592 highly shared, low-generation-probability nucleotide sequences to deal with suspected cross-contamination and a sequencing artifact. A later analysis calculated a clonal expansion index for each public chain from normalized within-repertoire ranks of inferred template counts. A later analysis computed generation probabilities with a VDJ recombination model fitted to out-of-frame rearrangements, and checked the results against IGoR. In a later analysis, hypergeometric tests were used to score TCR-TCR, TCR-HLA and TCR-CMV co-occurrence, with a repertoire-size bias correction applied to TCR pairs. To estimate false discovery rates, a later analysis permuted the HLA or CMV assignments 20 times. In a later analysis, co-occurring TCRs were grouped using DBSCAN, and TCRdist sequence similarity was added for clustering within HLA-allele-positive subsets. Repertoires with fewer than 30,000 or more than 120,000 public chains were left out of co-occurrence clustering, as were five repertoires with anomalous nucleotide sharing. Drawn from immuneACCESS, this table holds only the in-frame rearrangements with V and J called that TCRdb kept. Clones are partly lost; checked studies trace under half to an unresolved V gene and leave the rest unexplained. V and J calls and clone size are as listed in that table; D and trimming were resolved from the DNA. The sample table holds 150,000 to 200,000 clones, of which 70% to 90% were seen once. The top ten hold approximately 2.3% of the sample.

The cohort comprised some 700 healthy bone marrow donors. At the time of sampling, every cohort member was nominally healthy, though immune exposures that went unrecorded were likely present. The donor tested CMV seropositive and was one of the 289 seropositive cohort members. Every donor gave a peripheral blood sample, and the peripheral blood mononuclear cells from that sample were used for TCR beta sequencing. The Qiagen DNeasy Blood Extraction Kit was used to extract genomic DNA from the blood cell samples. This TCR derives from a man aged 18 to 29 in good health and CMV-seropositive. The chain is made from TRBV5-1 and TRBJ2-5, with 9 bases in between that match TRBD1. Specimen: PBMCs. In nucleotides, the sequence is TGCGCCAGCAGCAAGACGGACAGGGGCGATCGGGAGACCCAGTACTTC. Its protein reads: CASSKTDRGDRETQYF.